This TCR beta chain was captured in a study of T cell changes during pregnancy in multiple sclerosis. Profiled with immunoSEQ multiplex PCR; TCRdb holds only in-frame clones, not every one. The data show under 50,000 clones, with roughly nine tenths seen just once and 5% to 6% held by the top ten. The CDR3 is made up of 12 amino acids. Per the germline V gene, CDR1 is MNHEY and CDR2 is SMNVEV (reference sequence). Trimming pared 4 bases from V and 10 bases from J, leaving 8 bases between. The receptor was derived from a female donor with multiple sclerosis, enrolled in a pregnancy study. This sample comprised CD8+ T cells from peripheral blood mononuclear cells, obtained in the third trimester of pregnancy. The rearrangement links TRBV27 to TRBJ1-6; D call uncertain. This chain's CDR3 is CASSSRGSPLHF. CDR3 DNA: TGTGCCAGCAGTTCCCGGGGATCACCCCTCCACTTT.